The T cell receptor beta chain described here comes from a study of blood T cells in healthy people across ages (dated by TCRdb to the mid-2010s). A note on the overall study: In model experiments, roughly one uniquely barcoded TCR beta cDNA molecule per two T cells was captured by template switching. The study measured age-related changes in TCR beta repertoire diversity using deep sequencing normalized with unique cDNA molecular identifiers. The donors were split into four age groups: young (average 16 years), middle-aged (about 40), aged (about 62) and long-lived (roughly 80). Donors of different ages were randomly distributed across sequencing lanes to avoid experimental bias. Using the same blood draw, the study looked at two additional independent replicas of 1 million unique cDNA reads for two donors, one aged 18 to 29 and the other aged 80 or older.

CDR1 and CDR2 were assigned from the germline V gene (reference sequence) as SEHNR and FQNEAQ. The cysteine opens and the phenylalanine closes a CDR3 of 14 amino acids. Of the read, only the CDR3 DNA is kept; its 42 bases are in frame from base 1. Deletion took 8 bases off V and 8 bases off J, with a span of 18 bases between the germline ends. Summary of the overall study and its limitations: Estimates of total diversity based on one million sequenced T cells were considered lower bounds and underestimates. Bulk unsorted PBMC profiling prevented conclusive comparison of naive and antigen-experienced compartments. Because the CMV infection status of the donors was unknown, age-related changes in expanded clonotypes may potentially have been confounded. There was a strong correlation between observed TCR beta diversity and the percentage of naive T cells measured by flow cytometry. The long-lived group showed more naive CD4+ T cells, fewer expanded clones and increased TCR diversity than the aged group, suggesting age selection. As age increased, observed TCR beta diversity per million T cells dropped in a roughly linear way, and a significant reduction was already evident by age 40.

Systemically healthy Caucasian individuals from Russia, about 38 in total and aged about 6 to 95 years, were included as donors. Each donor gave around 9.9 milliliters of peripheral blood, collected into EDTA-treated Vacutainer tubes. PBMCs were isolated by Ficoll-Paque density-gradient centrifugation, with at least 7 million obtained per sample. Total RNA was extracted from PBMCs with Trizol reagent, with at least 5 micrograms obtained per sample. For every donor, flow cytometry on a PBMC aliquot measured the percentage of naive CD45RAhigh/CD27high T cells. This clonotype was seen only a few times. No cognate antigen has been identified for it. No clone much larger than this one lies a single base away; base qualities are absent. The library was generated by 5' RACE. The sequencer was an Illumina HiSeq 2500. A second PCR of about 6 to 11 cycles was performed with a sample-barcoded 5' primer and a J-beta primer mix. A template-switch 5' adaptor carrying 12 random nucleotides introduced a unique molecular identifier onto each TCR beta cDNA molecule. Each sample yielded at least 3 million CDR3-containing paired-end reads. First-strand cDNA was synthesized from all RNA with the Mint cDNA synthesis kit, primed by a TRBC-specific oligonucleotide. All cDNA was treated with uracil-DNA glycosylase and then went through a first 18-cycle PCR with the universal primers M1SS and BC2_uni_R. The study's processing was this. For normalization, 1 million high-quality reads were randomly selected from each sample, with every read carrying a distinct molecular identifier. Instead of being binned into consensus sequences, reads that shared molecular identifiers were thrown out. MiTCR, set to a Q25 quality threshold and the strictest error-elimination algorithm, was used for CDR3 identification, clonotype clustering and error correction. A nonparametric unseen species model using Euler transformation provided a lower-bound estimate of total TCR beta diversity. Through fastp at Q25 and MiXCR, TCRdb rebuilt clones from the public reads, retaining in-frame beta chains. Every CDR3 protein is listed once, alongside the most common genes and DNA of its rows. TCRdb's processing, not the authors' own work, is the source of the V and J calls. This sample has about 640,000 distinct CDR3 sequences in its table, and under 65% of those were observed once. The ten largest clones represent 30% to 40% of the sample.

This sequence uses TRBV7-9 and TRBJ1-4; the D gene is perhaps TRBD1, from 5 matching bases. Sequenced: blood. The TCR sequence derives from a man aged 60 to 69 in good health. The nucleotide sequence reads as follows: TGTGCCAGCCCCCTAACGGGGGAAGGCGAAAAACTGTTTTTT. It encodes CASPLTGEGEKLFF.